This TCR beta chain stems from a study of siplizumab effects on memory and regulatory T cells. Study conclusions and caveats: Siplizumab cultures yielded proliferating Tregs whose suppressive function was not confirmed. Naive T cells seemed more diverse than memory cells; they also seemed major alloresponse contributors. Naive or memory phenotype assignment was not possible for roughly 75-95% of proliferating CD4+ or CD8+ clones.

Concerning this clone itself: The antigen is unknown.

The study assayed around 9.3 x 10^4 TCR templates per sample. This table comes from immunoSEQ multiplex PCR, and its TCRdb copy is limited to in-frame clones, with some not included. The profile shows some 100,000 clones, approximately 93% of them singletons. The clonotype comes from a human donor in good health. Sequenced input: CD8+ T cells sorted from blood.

The CDR3 reads CASSQDYTYYEQYF. In nucleotides, the CDR3 is TGCGCCAGCAGCCAAGATTACACTTACTACGAGCAGTACTTC. The chain has TRBV4-1 and TRBJ2-7; D remains unclear. The CDR3 is 14 amino acids. In germline, CDR1 is MGHRA, CDR2 YSYEKL. The V end was cut by 0 bases, the J end by 3 bases, with 9 bases between.